The 8 T cell receptor beta chains below come from one sample, sequenced in a study of blood T cell repertoires in COVID-19. Sequencing was performed with immunoSEQ multiplex PCR; in TCRdb, only in-frame clones are kept and a portion is missing. Here the sample spans some 110,000 clones, over 75% being singletons. Material: peripheral blood. Source of these receptors: a man aged 50-60 years with acute or convalescent COVID-19.

CDR3 coding DNA: TGTGCCAGCTCACTACACCCTCTAGCGGGAGGGCCCGAGCAGTACTTC. It is translated as CASSLHPLAGGPEQYF. The chain recombines TRBV18 with TRBJ2-7, with 12 bases aligning to TRBD2. CDR3 length equals 16 residues. Germline CDR1 and CDR2: KGHSH and LQKENI. V lost 4 bases to trimming and J lost 6 bases; unmatched junction nucleotides: 10.

The gene calls are TRBV5-1 and TRBJ1-4, with D maybe TRBD1 (5 bases). V was pared by 3 bases and J by 6 bases, with 12 bases between. Germline lookup yields CDR1 SGHRS and CDR2 YFSETQ. The CDR3 spans 14 residues. The CDR3 sequence is CASSSKGQDEKLFF. In DNA form, the CDR3 reads TGCGCCAGCAGCTCGAAGGGGCAAGATGAAAAACTGTTTTTT.

The chain recombines TRBV5-1 with TRBJ2-3; 12 nucleotides align to TRBD2. CDR1 and CDR2 from the germline V gene are SGHRS and YFSETQ. The CDR3 runs 17 residues. J gave up 2 bases and V 0 bases, and 4 bases lay outside the gene matches. The CDR3 reads CASSLDGLAGYTDTQYF. CDR3 DNA sequence: TGCGCCAGCAGCTTGGATGGACTAGCGGGGTACACAGATACGCAGTATTTT.

This clone was detected a few times. The rearrangement links TRBV6-4 to TRBJ1-6; no definite D call. The CDR3 extends over 13 amino acids. The V and J ends lost 3 bases and 4 bases respectively, with 4 bases between them. In germline, CDR1 is MRHNA, CDR2 SNTAGT. CDR3 in DNA: TGTGCCAGCAGTGAACAGTATAATTCACCCCTCCACTTT. This gives the protein CASSEQYNSPLHF.

This clone occurred once. V gene TRBV9 combines with J gene TRBJ2-5, with 10 positions matching TRBD2. This CDR3 spans 15 amino acids. V gave up 3 bases and J gave up 3 bases; unmatched junction bases: 5. CDR1 and CDR2 from the germline V gene are SGDLS and YYNGEE. CDR3 in DNA: TGTGCCAGCAGCGCTAGCGGGGGACTCAAAGAGACCCAGTACTTC. This sequence encodes CASSASGGLKETQYF.

The chain joins TRBV5-5 to TRBJ2-7; 7 nucleotides match TRBD1. There are 14 residues in the CDR3. Germline loops: CDR1 SGHKS, CDR2 YYEKEE (reference sequence). V gave up 7 bases and J gave up 1 base; unmatched junction bases: 8. CDR3 sequence (DNA): TGTGCCAGCTTCGACAGGGAGAGGTCCTACGAGCAGTACTTC. Residues: CASFDRERSYEQYF.

The chain combines TRBV18 with TRBJ1-3; 9 bases are shared with TRBD1. The germline CDR1 and CDR2 sequences are KGHSH and LQKENI. Trimming cost V 3 bases and J 2 bases; bases outside gene matches: 2. The CDR3 extends over 15 amino acids. In nucleotides, the CDR3 is TGTGCCAGCTCACCGGACAGGGGTACTGGAAACACCATATATTTT. Encoded protein: CASSPDRGTGNTIYF.

The chain links TRBV2 to TRBJ2-7; the D gene is possibly TRBD1 (6 bases). The assigned J gene may be wrong: the sequence end matches TRBJ2-5 better. CDR3 size: 14 residues. CDR1 and CDR2 from the germline V gene are SNHLY and FYNNEI. This CDR3 is CASSEYRDQETQYF. The CDR3 DNA is TGTGCCAGCAGCGAGTACAGGGACCAAGAGACCCAGTACTTC.